These T cell receptor beta chains were read from a single sample in a study of a mutant IDH1 vaccine in newly diagnosed glioma. For these TCRs, the target antigens are not known. The assay was immunoSEQ multiplex PCR, and TCRdb's table has in-frame clones only and misses some. This repertoire shows tens of thousands of clones, about three quarters found once; its top ten account for approximately 9.9%. The sequencing here drew on peripheral blood mononuclear cells (PBMCs), taken from a glioma patient whose treatment included an IDH1 peptide vaccine. Every receptor here comes from a man aged 18 to 30 with glioma. Some clones in this sample may be carry-over from other donors' samples. The CDR3 runs from the conserved cysteine through the conserved F or W. A D gene is named only where the DNA matches it firmly. Some rows mark clone size as missing; the rest say once, few, many or name a class of expanded clone.

clone size,D gene,V gene,J gene,CDR3 DNA,CDR3 protein
-,-,TRBV7-9,TRBJ2-2,TGTGCCAGCAGCTTAGTCTACGGGGAGCTGTTTTTT,CASSLVYGELFF
-,-,TRBV11-2,TRBJ1-1,TGTGCCAGCAGCTTAAGTACTGAAGCTTTCTTT,CASSLSTEAFF
-,-,TRBV28,TRBJ1-3,TGTGCCAGCAGTTTAGGGGAAAACACCATATATTTT,CASSLGENTIYF
-,TRBD1,TRBV7-8,TRBJ2-7,TGTGCCAGCAGCGCAGGTCGGGGACAGGGCCACGAGCAGTACTTC,CASSAGRGQGHEQYF
-,-,TRBV7-9,TRBJ1-4,TGTGCCAGCAGCTTGGGAGGACAGCCAACTAATGAAAAACTGTTTTTT,CASSLGGQPTNEKLFF
-,TRBD2,TRBV14,TRBJ2-7,TGTGCCAGCAGCCCTCCGGGACTAGCGGGGACCTACGAGCAGTACTTC,CASSPPGLAGTYEQYF
-,-,TRBV18,TRBJ2-2,TGTGCCAGCTTTTCGGGTCAGAACACCGGGGAGCTGTTTTTT,CASFSGQNTGELFF
-,-,TRBV19,TRBJ2-2,TGTGCCAGTAACACACCAAACACCGGGGAGCTGTTTTTT,CASNTPNTGELFF
-,TRBD2,TRBV4-2,TRBJ2-2,TGTGCCAGCAGCCAAGGGCTAGCGGGAGTAACCGGGGAGCTGTTTTTT,CASSQGLAGVTGELFF
-,-,TRBV6-1,TRBJ2-7,TGTGCCAGCAGTGAAGGTTTGTCCTACGAGCAGTACTTC,CASSEGLSYEQYF
-,-,TRBV30,TRBJ1-5,TGTGCCTGGAGTGTACCTTCACTGAGGAGGAATCAGCCCCAGCATTTT,CAWSVPSLRRNQPQHF
few,-,TRBV5-1,TRBJ1-3,TGCGCCAGCAGCTGGATCTCTGGAAACACCATATATTTT,CASSWISGNTIYF
-,TRBD1,TRBV7-2,TRBJ2-2,TGTGCCAGCAGCCCTGACAGGGGGACCTACACCGGGGAGCTGTTTTTT,CASSPDRGTYTGELFF
-,-,TRBV9,TRBJ2-2,TGTGCCAGCAGCGTAGGGGCGGGCGCGAACACCGGGGAGCTGTTTTTT,CASSVGAGANTGELFF
few,-,TRBV5-4,TRBJ1-1,TGTGCCAGCAGCATAGGCCCAGGGGATGAAGCTTTCTTT,CASSIGPGDEAFF
-,-,TRBV30,TRBJ1-2,TGTGCCTGGAGCCCCCCAAGGTGGAGGGGCTACACCTTC,CAWSPPRWRGYTF
-,TRBD2,TRBV11-2,TRBJ2-3,TGTGCCAGCAGCTTAACGCCTAGCGGGGGCAGCGCAGATACGCAGTATTTT,CASSLTPSGGSADTQYF
-,-,TRBV9,TRBJ1-1,TGTGCCAGCAGCGTAGATTTAGGGGACCCCCCGAGGCTCTTT,CASSVDLGDPPRLF
-,-,TRBV7-2,TRBJ1-5,TGTGCCAGCAGCTTAGTTGGGGGCATTCAGCCCCAGCATTTT,CASSLVGGIQPQHF
-,-,TRBV27,TRBJ1-1,TGTGCCAGCAGTTCGCTGACAGGCGGGACTGAAGCTTTCTTT,CASSSLTGGTEAFF
-,TRBD1,TRBV27,TRBJ1-1,TGTGCCAGCAGTTTAGGGCAGGGGGAGGGAGACACTGAAGCTTTCTTT,CASSLGQGEGDTEAFF
-,TRBD2,TRBV7-6,TRBJ2-5,TGTGCCAGCAGCTCGCTAAGCGGGAGTGTAGAGACCCAGTACTTC,CASSSLSGSVETQYF
-,TRBD1,TRBV5-6,TRBJ2-6,TGTGCCAGCAGTTTTACAGGGGGCGCTGGGGCCAACGTCCTGACTTTC,CASSFTGGAGANVLTF
-,-,TRBV5-8,TRBJ2-2,TGTGCCAGCAGCGTTGAGGCGCAACCTATAGACAGGGAGCTGTTTTTT,CASSVEAQPIDRELFF
-,-,TRBV9,TRBJ1-3,TGTGCCAGCAGCGGCGACAGCACACCTTGGGACACCATATATTTT,CASSGDSTPWDTIYF
once,TRBD1,TRBV6-6,TRBJ2-7,TGTGCCAGCAGCTTTGGACAGGGGATCCCCTACGAGCAGTACTTC,CASSFGQGIPYEQYF
-,-,TRBV6-5,TRBJ2-6,TGTGCCAGCACCAAGGTGCCGTCTGGGGCCAACGTCCTGACTTTC,CASTKVPSGANVLTF
-,-,TRBV2,TRBJ1-5,TGTGCCAGCAGTGATGTGGGGGGCAATCAGCCCCAGCATTTT,CASSDVGGNQPQHF
-,TRBD1,TRBV7-8,TRBJ1-2,TGTGCCAGCAGCCTCCGGGACAGGACATATGGCTACACCTTC,CASSLRDRTYGYTF
few,-,TRBV7-2,TRBJ2-7,TGTGCCAGCAGCCCCAGGGGCAGGGGGGGCTTCGGCGAGCAGTACTTC,CASSPRGRGGFGEQYF
-,-,TRBV29-1,TRBJ2-1,TGCAGCGTTGTATGGCTCTACAATGAGCAGTTCTTC,CSVVWLYNEQFF
-,-,TRBV7-2,TRBJ2-7,TGTGCCAGCAGCATCCGAGGACTGGACAGCTCCTACGAGCAGTACTTC,CASSIRGLDSSYEQYF
-,-,TRBV2,TRBJ1-2,TGTGCCAGCAGTGATCCCCGGTGGCAGTTTGGTGGCTACACCTTC,CASSDPRWQFGGYTF
-,-,TRBV6-5,TRBJ1-1,TGTGCCAGCAGTTGGAGGACAGTGCGGACTGAAGCTTTCTTT,CASSWRTVRTEAFF
-,-,TRBV2,TRBJ1-5,TGTGCCAGCAGTGAAGCCTTTAGTAGCAATCAGCCCCAGCATTTT,CASSEAFSSNQPQHF
medium-sized,-,TRBV4-2,TRBJ2-4,TGTGCCAGCAGCCAGGCCGAACCGGACAGTGAGGCCAACATTCAGTACTTC,CASSQAEPDSEANIQYF
-,-,TRBV15,TRBJ1-2,TGTGCCACCAGCAGGTCGGGATGGGGCCTTGGCGATGGCTACACCTTC,CATSRSGWGLGDGYTF
-,-,TRBV20-1,TRBJ2-7,TGCAGTGCTAGTGACCACGAGCAGTACTTC,CSASDHEQYF
-,TRBD2,TRBV7-2,TRBJ2-5,TGTGCCAGCAGCTCTTGGAAGGGGCTAGCGGGAGAGGGGAGCGAGACCCAGTACTTC,CASSSWKGLAGEGSETQYF